This TCR beta chain was captured in a study of blood T cells in healthy people across ages. Study-wide results and limits: Long-lived donors exceeded aged donors in naive CD4+ cells and diversity.

The sample holds a few counts of this clonotype. What it binds is not known. Primed by a sample-barcoded 5' primer and a J-beta primer mix, a second PCR proceeded for 7 to 11 cycles. Using its own MiXCR run on the 5' RACE reads, TCRdb lists one record per CDR3 protein. The sample lists around 990,000 distinct CDR3 sequences; less than 25% were seen once. CDR3 length: 15 residues. V gave up 3 bases and J gave up 3 bases; unmatched junction bases: 4. This sample also belongs to another study, concerning T cells of mothers and their children. Per that study: From each mother came over 9.5 million TCR beta CDR3 reads, and from each child came 2.5 million to 3 million.

The chain uses TRBV12-3 or TRBV12-4 and TRBJ2-3, with TRBD2 matching over 9 bases. The source is a girl under 10 years old in good health. The specimen was blood. The CDR3, as DNA: TGTGCCAGCAGTTTTTCAGGACTAGCGACAGATACGCAGTATTTT. This gives the protein CASSFSGLATDTQYF.